The rows below give T cell receptor beta chains drawn from one sample of a study of blood T cell repertoires in COVID-19. Sequencing used immunoSEQ multiplex PCR; TCRdb keeps in-frame clones, though not all of them. This table has over 300,000 clones, about four fifths appearing once. Sequencing was done on a sample of peripheral blood. Receptors originate from a woman between 50 and 59 years old with acute or convalescent COVID-19. CDR3s include the opening cysteine and the closing phenylalanine or tryptophan. Each record gives: CDR3 length, J gene, D gene, clone size, V gene, CDR3 DNA, CDR3 protein. The D gene is left open where the match is weak. Clone sizes are given selectively: once, few, many, or a class where the clone is expanded.

length: 17
J: TRBJ2-1
D: TRBD2
size: .
V: TRBV4-2
DNA: TGTGCCAGCAGCCAGCTCTCTGGCGGGAGCTCCTACAATGAGCAGTTCTTC
CDR3: CASSQLSGGSSYNEQFF

length: 15
J: TRBJ1-1
D: TRBD1
size: once
V: TRBV12-5
DNA: TGTGCTAGTGGTTCCGGGACAGGCTTTGTCACTGAAGCTTTCTTT
CDR3: CASGSGTGFVTEAFF

length: 16
J: TRBJ2-2
D: .
size: .
V: TRBV10-3
DNA: TGTGCCATCAGCAATTACCCCGGTATGAACGGCGGGGAGCTGTTTTTT
CDR3: CAISNYPGMNGGELFF

length: 11
J: TRBJ2-1
D: .
size: .
V: TRBV12-3/TRBV12-4
DNA: TGTGCCAGCAGTCCCTATGTTGAGCAGTTCTTC
CDR3: CASSPYVEQFF

length: 14
J: TRBJ2-2
D: TRBD1
size: .
V: TRBV7-8
DNA: TGTGCCAGCTCCGGGACAGGGGAGACCGGGGAGCTGTTTTTT
CDR3: CASSGTGETGELFF

length: 15
J: TRBJ2-5
D: TRBD1
size: .
V: TRBV9
DNA: TGTGCCAGCAGCGCAACCGGGACAGTGGGAGAGACCCAGTACTTC
CDR3: CASSATGTVGETQYF

length: 15
J: TRBJ1-2
D: .
size: .
V: TRBV19
DNA: TGTGCCAGTAAATGGAGGAGGGGCGACGGTGATGGCTACACCTTC
CDR3: CASKWRRGDGDGYTF

length: 13
J: TRBJ2-1
D: .
size: .
V: TRBV7-9
DNA: TGTGCCAGCAGCTTCACTACGGGTTTAGAGCAGTTCTTC
CDR3: CASSFTTGLEQFF

length: 15
J: TRBJ2-5
D: .
size: .
V: TRBV5-1
DNA: TGCGCCAGCAGCGAGGTAGCGGAGCCACAAGAGACCCAGTACTTC
CDR3: CASSEVAEPQETQYF

length: 13
J: TRBJ2-1
D: .
size: few
V: TRBV10-3
DNA: TGTGCCATCGGAGTCTTAGGACAGAAGGAGCAGTTCTTC
CDR3: CAIGVLGQKEQFF

length: 14
J: TRBJ1-2
D: .
size: .
V: TRBV3-1/TRBV3-2
DNA: TGTGCCAGCAGCCAAGAACAGGGCCTCTCCGGCTACACCTTC
CDR3: CASSQEQGLSGYTF

length: 15
J: TRBJ2-2
D: .
size: .
V: TRBV9
DNA: TGTGCCAGCAGCCCCCGGGACTTTTACACCGGGGAGCTGTTTTTT
CDR3: CASSPRDFYTGELFF

length: 14
J: TRBJ1-1
D: TRBD1
size: .
V: TRBV6-5
DNA: TGTGCCAGCGTATCCACAGGGGGCGGGACTGAAGCTTTCTTT
CDR3: CASVSTGGGTEAFF

length: 17
J: TRBJ1-5
D: TRBD1
size: .
V: TRBV24-1
DNA: TGTGCCACCAGTGATAACACAGGGGGGACAACACATCAGCCCCAGCATTTT
CDR3: CATSDNTGGTTHQPQHF

length: 14
J: TRBJ2-5
D: .
size: .
V: TRBV24-1
DNA: TGTGCCACACAGACTGGGGGGGCGGGGGAGACCCAGTACTTC
CDR3: CATQTGGAGETQYF

length: 14
J: TRBJ1-3
D: .
size: .
V: TRBV10-3
DNA: TGTGCCATCAGACCGGGTGGCTCTGGAAACACCATATATTTT
CDR3: CAIRPGGSGNTIYF

length: 15
J: TRBJ1-2
D: .
size: .
V: TRBV7-9
DNA: TGTGCCAGCAGCTCCCCGGGGACATCGGCGCGAGGCTACACCTTC
CDR3: CASSSPGTSARGYTF

length: 15
J: TRBJ1-1
D: TRBD1
size: .
V: TRBV7-9
DNA: TGTGCCAGCAGCCCTTTCGGGACAGGGGTTGGTGAAGCTTTCTTT
CDR3: CASSPFGTGVGEAFF

length: 12
J: TRBJ2-2
D: TRBD1
size: .
V: TRBV29-1
DNA: TGCAGCGCGACAGGGGGAGGCGGGGAGCTGTTTTTT
CDR3: CSATGGGGELFF

length: 15
J: TRBJ1-1
D: TRBD1
size: .
V: TRBV6-2/TRBV6-3
DNA: TGTGCCAGCAGTTACTTGGGACAGGGGTTGACTGAAGCTTTCTTT
CDR3: CASSYLGQGLTEAFF

length: 12
J: TRBJ2-4
D: TRBD2
size: .
V: TRBV19
DNA: TGTGCCAGCATAGGGAGGGAAAACATTCAGTACTTC
CDR3: CASIGRENIQYF

length: 15
J: TRBJ2-1
D: .
size: .
V: TRBV27
DNA: TGTGCCAGCAGTTTAGGGACTGGAGGTGTCAATGAGCAGTTCTTC
CDR3: CASSLGTGGVNEQFF

length: 14
J: TRBJ2-1
D: TRBD1
size: few
V: TRBV7-2
DNA: TGTGCCAGCACCCTACAGGGGGCTTCAAATGAGCAGTTCTTC
CDR3: CASTLQGASNEQFF

length: 15
J: TRBJ1-6
D: TRBD1
size: .
V: TRBV9
DNA: TGTGCCAGCAGCGTAGGGACAGGGCCGGCTTCACCCCTCCACTTT
CDR3: CASSVGTGPASPLHF

length: 15
J: TRBJ1-1
D: .
size: .
V: TRBV19
DNA: TGTGCCAGTAGCTCATTTGACAGCATGAACACTGAAGCTTTCTTT
CDR3: CASSSFDSMNTEAFF

length: 14
J: TRBJ1-1
D: .
size: .
V: TRBV19
DNA: TGTGCCAGTACCTTGGAGGGCCCTAACACTGAAGCTTTCTTT
CDR3: CASTLEGPNTEAFF

length: 12
J: TRBJ1-2
D: .
size: .
V: TRBV25-1
DNA: TGTGCCAGCAGTGCGCAGATCTATGGCTACACCTTC
CDR3: CASSAQIYGYTF

length: 15
J: TRBJ1-3
D: .
size: once
V: TRBV10-3
DNA: TGTGCCATCAGTGGTTCCGGGAGCTCTGGAAACACCATATATTTT
CDR3: CAISGSGSSGNTIYF

length: 19
J: TRBJ2-4
D: TRBD2
size: .
V: TRBV28
DNA: TGTGCCAGCAGCTCTAGGAATACTGGACTAGCGGGGGAAGAAAACATTCAGTACTTC
CDR3: CASSSRNTGLAGEENIQYF

length: 13
J: TRBJ2-1
D: .
size: .
V: TRBV7-9
DNA: TGTGCCAGCAGCCCCATGGGTGGAGATGAGCAGTTCTTC
CDR3: CASSPMGGDEQFF

length: 14
J: TRBJ1-2
D: TRBD1
size: few
V: TRBV14
DNA: TGTGCCAGCAGCCCCATGACAGGGACCTATGGCTACACCTTC
CDR3: CASSPMTGTYGYTF

length: 16
J: TRBJ2-2
D: .
size: .
V: TRBV19
DNA: TGTGCCAGTAGTATTTATGGGCAGGCCAACACCGGGGAGCTGTTTTTT
CDR3: CASSIYGQANTGELFF

length: 14
J: TRBJ1-1
D: .
size: .
V: TRBV18
DNA: TGTGCCAGCTCAAGGGACACATCGAACACTGAAGCTTTCTTT
CDR3: CASSRDTSNTEAFF

length: 13
J: TRBJ2-7
D: .
size: .
V: TRBV7-2
DNA: TGTGCCAGCAGCTTATTCGGTTTCCGCGAGCAGTACTTC
CDR3: CASSLFGFREQYF

length: 13
J: TRBJ1-2
D: .
size: once
V: TRBV20-1
DNA: TGCAGTGCTAGTGGGACACTAAACTATGGCTACACCTTC
CDR3: CSASGTLNYGYTF

length: 14
J: TRBJ2-7
D: .
size: .
V: TRBV2
DNA: TGTGCCAGCAGCTCTGGGAGTCTCTCCTACGAGCAGTACTTC
CDR3: CASSSGSLSYEQYF

length: 13
J: TRBJ1-3
D: .
size: .
V: TRBV18
DNA: TGTGCCAGCTGTGGATCGGTGGGAGACACCATATATTTT
CDR3: CASCGSVGDTIYF

length: 14
J: TRBJ2-3
D: TRBD1
size: .
V: TRBV11-1
DNA: TGTGCCAGCAGCTCGGGACAGGGGGCGCGGGCGCAGTATTTT
CDR3: CASSSGQGARAQYF

length: 18
J: TRBJ1-5
D: TRBD1
size: once
V: TRBV27
DNA: TGTGCCAGCAGTTCTTACCCGCCGGGACAGGGCTCATTGCAGCCCCAGCATTTT
CDR3: CASSSYPPGQGSLQPQHF

length: 13
J: TRBJ1-3
D: .
size: few
V: TRBV7-8
DNA: TGTGCCAGCAGCTGGACAGTGCAAAACACCATATATTTT
CDR3: CASSWTVQNTIYF

length: 13
J: TRBJ1-2
D: TRBD1
size: few
V: TRBV2
DNA: TGTGCCAGCAGCGAAGACAGGGAAGGCGGCTACACCTTC
CDR3: CASSEDREGGYTF

length: 16
J: TRBJ1-2
D: TRBD1
size: .
V: TRBV5-1
DNA: TGCGCCAGCAGTCCCGGGACAGGGGGCCCGGACTATGGCTACACCTTC
CDR3: CASSPGTGGPDYGYTF

length: 13
J: TRBJ1-2
D: .
size: .
V: TRBV29-1
DNA: TGCAGCGTTACATGGGGCCTTAACTATGGCTACACCTTC
CDR3: CSVTWGLNYGYTF

length: 14
J: TRBJ1-2
D: TRBD1
size: .
V: TRBV7-9
DNA: TGTGCCAGCAGCTCCCAGGACAGGGTCGGTGGCTACACCTTC
CDR3: CASSSQDRVGGYTF